The next 15 T cell receptor beta chains were all read from a single sample in a study of T cell responses to AZD1222 COVID-19 vaccine. The protocol was immunoSEQ multiplex PCR, while the TCRdb copy is restricted to in-frame clones and leaves out a portion. Counted here are about 59,000 clones, roughly 89% occurring once; the ten biggest clones make up 5% to 6.5%. Here the sequenced sample was peripheral blood, taken 28 days after the second AZD1222 dose. The source is an adult who received the AZD1222 COVID-19 vaccine.

The chain has TRBV18 and TRBJ2-2; D possibly matches TRBD1 or TRBD2 (5 bases each). The CDR3 length is 15 residues. V lost 5 bases and J lost 2, with 12 bases in between. The germline V gene encodes CDR1 KGHSH and CDR2 LQKENI. The CDR3 here is CASSTGRLNTGELFF. CDR3 in DNA: TGTGCCAGCTCAACGGGACGACTAAACACCGGGGAGCTGTTTTTT. Together with reference TRBV18 and TRBJ2-2, the CDR3 gives the full variable domain: NAGVMQNPRHLVRRRGQEARLRCSPMKGHSHVYWYRQLPEEGLKFMVYLQKENIIDESGMPKERFSAEFPKEGPSILRIQQVVRGDSAAYFCASSTGRLNTGELFFGEGSRLTVL.

The V and J genes are TRBV12-5 and TRBJ2-6; a weak D match, TRBD1 (6 bases). The CDR3 has 15 amino acids. Germline V CDR1 and CDR2: LGHNT, FRNRAP. V was clipped by 5 bases and J by 5 bases, with 13 bases between them. CDR3 coding DNA: TGTGCTAGTGGTCCAGGGGTTGGCTGGGCCAACGTCCTGACTTTC. Protein sequence: CASGPGVGWANVLTF.

The chain joins TRBV5-1 to TRBJ2-7, with 7 bases aligning to TRBD1. The trim removed 3 bases at V and 4 bases at J, leaving 1 base unmatched. The germline V gene has CDR1 SGHRS and CDR2 YFSETQ. The CDR3 consists of 12 residues. CDR3 residues: CASSSQGYEQYF. The CDR3 DNA follows: TGCGCCAGCAGCTCACAGGGGTACGAGCAGTACTTC.

Written as DNA, the CDR3 is TGCGCCAGCACCCTAGAGGGGGACCGCACCGGGGAGCTGTTTTTT. This codes for CASTLEGDRTGELFF. The J gene is TRBJ2-2, the V gene TRBV5-1; a weak D match, TRBD1 (6 bases). Trimming cost V 6 bases and J 4 bases, with 16 bases left between them. The CDR3 consists of 15 residues. Germline V gene sequence: CDR1 SGHRS, CDR2 YFSETQ. Using reference TRBV5-1 and TRBJ2-2 for the parts outside the CDR3, the full variable domain is KAGVTQTPRYLIKTRGQQVTLSCSPISGHRSVSWYQQTPGQGLQFLFEYFSETQRNKGNFPGRFSGRQFSNSRSEMNVSTLELGDSALYLCASTLEGDRTGELFFGEGSRLTVL.

The chain uses TRBV24-1 and TRBJ2-3, with D unclear. The CDR3 extends over 13 amino acids. CDR1 and CDR2 from the germline V gene are KGHDR and SFDVKD. V was clipped by 1 base and J by 10 bases, with 11 bases between them. The DNA for the CDR3 is TGTGCCACCAGTGATTTACAGCTATCTCCGCAGTATTTT. Translating it yields CATSDLQLSPQYF.

This sequence joins TRBV3-1 (or the pseudogene TRBV3-2) and TRBJ2-2; D is perhaps TRBD1 or TRBD2 (5 bases each). Germline assignment: CDR1 LGHDT and CDR2 YNNKEL (reference sequence). The CDR3 loop spans 16 amino acids. The V end lost 1 base, the J end lost 7 bases, and 16 bases lay between the germline ends. CDR3 protein: CASSQGIRGAGGELFF. The CDR3 DNA is TGTGCCAGCAGCCAAGGAATACGAGGGGCGGGCGGGGAGCTGTTTTTT.

This clone appeared a single time. CDR3 coding DNA: TGTGCCAGTAGGGTACAGGGGTTTAAAGATACGCAGTATTTT. Protein: CASRVQGFKDTQYF. The V gene is TRBV19, the J gene TRBJ2-3; TRBD1 matches at 7 bases. The germline V gene encodes CDR1 LNHDA and CDR2 SQIVND (reference sequence). The CDR3 spans 14 residues. The ends lost 6 bases at V and 5 bases at J; junction bases unmatched: 8.

In DNA, the CDR3 is TGCGCCAGCAGCTCTACGAGCGGGGGTCTAGAGCAGTACTTC. This translates into CASSSTSGGLEQYF. This chain links TRBV5-1 with TRBJ2-7, with 8 bases matching TRBD2. The V and J ends lost 3 bases and 7 bases, in that order; junction bases with no gene match: 9. The length of the CDR3 is 14 residues. Germline loops: CDR1 SGHRS, CDR2 YFSETQ.

The chain joins TRBV10-3 to TRBJ2-5; possibly TRBD1 or TRBD2 for D (5 bases each). CDR1 and CDR2 from the germline V gene are ENHRY and SYGVKD. The CDR3 runs 12 residues. The V and J ends lost 10 bases and 5 bases respectively, with 14 bases between them. The CDR3 spells CATRGDLETQYF. In DNA, the CDR3 is TGTGCCACCCGAGGGGATTTGGAGACCCAGTACTTC.

The chain's CDR3 is CASSQTESYNQPQHF. The CDR3, as DNA: TGTGCCAGCAGCCAAACGGAGTCATATAATCAGCCCCAGCATTTT. The chain couples TRBV16 to TRBJ1-5; D is ambiguous. CDR3 length equals 15 residues. CDR1 and CDR2 from the germline V gene are KGHSY and FQNENV. V lost 2 bases and J lost 4, with 12 bases in between.

The chain employs TRBV5-1 and TRBJ1-4; D is ambiguous. This CDR3 contains 14 residues. In germline, CDR1 is SGHRS, CDR2 YFSETQ. Trimming removed 2 bases at V and 0 bases at J, with 5 bases between. The CDR3 region is CASSFTATNEKLFF. In DNA form, the CDR3 reads TGCGCCAGCAGCTTTACAGCAACTAATGAAAAACTGTTTTTT.

The chain links TRBV6-5 to TRBJ2-1; D is perhaps TRBD2 (5 bases). V was clipped by 2 bases and J by 0 bases, with 8 bases between them. This CDR3 region has 15 residues. Germline-derived CDR1 and CDR2 are MNHEY and SVGAGI. The CDR3 spells CASSYEGVSYNEQFF. The CDR3, as DNA: TGTGCCAGCAGTTACGAGGGAGTCTCCTACAATGAGCAGTTCTTC.

The chain carries TRBV30 and TRBJ2-7; 12 nucleotides agree with TRBD1. V lost 2 bases, J lost 6 bases, and 8 bases stayed unmatched. Germline assignment: CDR1 GTSNPN and CDR2 SVGIG (reference sequence). CDR3 length: 15 residues. The CDR3 protein is CAWSTGTGGGLEQYF. The CDR3 nucleotides read TGTGCCTGGAGTACGGGGACAGGGGGCGGACTCGAGCAGTACTTC.

The CDR3 sequence: CASSLAVVSYEQYF. The CDR3 bases are TGCGCCAGCAGCTTGGCCGTAGTCAGTTACGAGCAGTACTTC. The rearrangement links TRBV5-1 to TRBJ2-7; D call uncertain. V was trimmed by 0 bases and J by 4 bases, leaving 11 bases between them. The CDR3 extends over 14 amino acids. Germline loops: CDR1 SGHRS, CDR2 YFSETQ.

This rearrangement joins TRBV7-2 to TRBJ1-6, with D tentatively TRBD1 (5 bases). Germline V gene lookup returns CDR1 SGHTA and CDR2 FQGNSA. CDR3 length: 14 residues. V shed 2 bases and J shed 11 bases, with 13 bases lying between them. The DNA of the CDR3 is TGTGCCAGCAGCTTACACAGGAAGGGGACACCCCTCCACTTT. Encoded protein: CASSLHRKGTPLHF.